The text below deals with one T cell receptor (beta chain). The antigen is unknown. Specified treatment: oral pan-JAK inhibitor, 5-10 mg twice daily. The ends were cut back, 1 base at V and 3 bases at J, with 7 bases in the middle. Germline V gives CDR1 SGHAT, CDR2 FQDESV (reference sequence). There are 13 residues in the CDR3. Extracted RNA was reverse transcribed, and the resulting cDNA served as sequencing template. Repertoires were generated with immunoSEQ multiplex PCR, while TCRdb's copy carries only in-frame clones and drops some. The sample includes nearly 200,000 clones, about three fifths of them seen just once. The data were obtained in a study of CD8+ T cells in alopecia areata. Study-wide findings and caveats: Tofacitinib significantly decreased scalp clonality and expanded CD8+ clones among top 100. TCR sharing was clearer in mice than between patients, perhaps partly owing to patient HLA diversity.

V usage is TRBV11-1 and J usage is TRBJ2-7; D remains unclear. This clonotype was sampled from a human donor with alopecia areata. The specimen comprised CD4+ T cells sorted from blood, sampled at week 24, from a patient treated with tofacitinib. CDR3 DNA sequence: TGTGCCAGCAGCTTAGTCTCAGGCTACGAGCAGTACTTC. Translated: CASSLVSGYEQYF.